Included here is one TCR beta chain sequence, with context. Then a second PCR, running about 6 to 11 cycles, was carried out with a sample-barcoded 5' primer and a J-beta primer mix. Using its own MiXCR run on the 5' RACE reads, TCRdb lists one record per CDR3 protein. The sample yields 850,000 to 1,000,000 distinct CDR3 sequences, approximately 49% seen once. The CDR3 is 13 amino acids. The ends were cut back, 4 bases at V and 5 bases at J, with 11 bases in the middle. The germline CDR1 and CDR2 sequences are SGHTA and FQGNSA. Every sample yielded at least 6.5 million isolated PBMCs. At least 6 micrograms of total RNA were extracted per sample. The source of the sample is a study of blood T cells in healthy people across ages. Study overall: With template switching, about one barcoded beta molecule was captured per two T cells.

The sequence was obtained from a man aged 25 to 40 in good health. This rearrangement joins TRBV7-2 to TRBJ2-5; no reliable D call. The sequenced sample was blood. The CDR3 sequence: CASSSPTIETQYF. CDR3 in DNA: TGTGCCAGCAGCTCACCCACCATTGAGACCCAGTACTTC.